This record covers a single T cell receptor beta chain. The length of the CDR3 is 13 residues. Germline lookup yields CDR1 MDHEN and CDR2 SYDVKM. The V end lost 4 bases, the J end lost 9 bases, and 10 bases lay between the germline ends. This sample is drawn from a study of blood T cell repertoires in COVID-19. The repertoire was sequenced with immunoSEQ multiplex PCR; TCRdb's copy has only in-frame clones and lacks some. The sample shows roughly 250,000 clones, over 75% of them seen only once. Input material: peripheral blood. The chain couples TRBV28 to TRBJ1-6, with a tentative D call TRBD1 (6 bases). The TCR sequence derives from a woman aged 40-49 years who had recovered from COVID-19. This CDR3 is CASSYLTGSPLHF. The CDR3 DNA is TGTGCCAGCAGTTACTTGACAGGTTCACCCCTCCACTTT.